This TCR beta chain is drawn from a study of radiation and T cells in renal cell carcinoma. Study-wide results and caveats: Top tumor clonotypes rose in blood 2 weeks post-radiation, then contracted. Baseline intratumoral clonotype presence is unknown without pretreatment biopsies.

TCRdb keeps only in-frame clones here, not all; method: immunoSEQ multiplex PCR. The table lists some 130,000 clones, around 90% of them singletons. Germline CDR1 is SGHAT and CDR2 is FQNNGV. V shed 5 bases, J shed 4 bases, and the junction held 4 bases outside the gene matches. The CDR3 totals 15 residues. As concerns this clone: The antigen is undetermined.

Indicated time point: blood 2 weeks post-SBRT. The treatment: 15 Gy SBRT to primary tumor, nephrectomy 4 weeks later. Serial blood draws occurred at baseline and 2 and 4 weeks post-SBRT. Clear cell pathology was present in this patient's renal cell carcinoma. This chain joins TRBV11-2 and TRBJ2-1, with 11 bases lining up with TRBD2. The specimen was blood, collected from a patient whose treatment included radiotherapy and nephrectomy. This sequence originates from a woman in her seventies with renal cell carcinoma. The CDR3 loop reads CASSATSGVYNEQFF. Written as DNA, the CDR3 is TGTGCCAGCAGCGCGACTAGCGGGGTTTACAATGAGCAGTTCTTC.